These 27 T cell receptor beta chains share one sample of origin, sequenced in a study of T cell responses to AZD1222 COVID-19 vaccine. Clones were read by immunoSEQ multiplex PCR, and TCRdb kept only the in-frame ones, dropping some. Of about 160,000 clones in the sample, almost 90% were seen once. The starting material was peripheral blood, obtained on day 0 of AZD1222 vaccination. These receptors came from an adult in good health.

V usage is TRBV2 and J usage is TRBJ2-7; D remains ambiguous. Trimming removed 6 bases from V and 4 bases from J, with 4 bases in between. This CDR3 comprises 10 residues. CDR1 and CDR2 (germline): SNHLY, FYNNEI. The CDR3 loop is CASRQYEQYF. The CDR3 DNA follows: TGTGCCAGCAGGCAATACGAGCAGTACTTC.

The chain has TRBV27 and TRBJ1-5, with D unclear. V dropped 6 bases and J dropped 0 bases, with 9 bases sitting between them. The length of the CDR3 is 14 residues. CDR1 MNHEY and CDR2 SMNVEV come from the germline V gene (reference sequence). Written as DNA, the CDR3 is TGTGCCAGCAGCGGACTTTATAGCAATCAGCCCCAGCATTTT. It codes for CASSGLYSNQPQHF.

J is TRBJ1-1 and V is TRBV30; a weak D match, TRBD1 (5 bases). Germline V gives CDR1 GTSNPN, CDR2 SVGIG (reference sequence). The CDR3 contains 13 residues. The V and J ends lost 4 bases and 14 bases respectively, with 23 bases between them. CDR3 sequence (DNA): TGTGCCTGGATAGATAGACCGACAGCCGGATTCTTCTTT. Translation: CAWIDRPTAGFFF.

The chain is built from TRBV6-2 or TRBV6-3 and TRBJ1-5; TRBD1 matches 9 bases. V was pared by 0 bases and J by 4 bases, with 7 bases of the junction left unmatched. The CDR3 consists of 17 residues. Germline lookup yields CDR1 MNHEY and CDR2 SVGEGT. The CDR3 bases are TGTGCCAGCAGTTACTCGGGGACAGGGCTAGGTAATCAGCCCCAGCATTTT. Translated: CASSYSGTGLGNQPQHF.

The CDR3 loop is CAISGGRMNTEAFF. CDR3 nucleotide sequence: TGTGCCATCAGTGGGGGCAGGATGAACACTGAAGCTTTCTTT. The chain employs TRBV10-3 and TRBJ1-1; D is possibly TRBD1 (5 bases). Germline V gene sequence: CDR1 ENHRY, CDR2 SYGVKD. Trimming pared 4 bases from V and 0 bases from J, leaving 9 bases between. The CDR3 contains 14 residues.

This sequence joins TRBV7-6 and TRBJ1-6; D is perhaps TRBD1 (5 bases). Germline CDR1 is SGHVS and CDR2 is FNYEAQ. The CDR3 runs 16 residues. Trimming stripped 2 bases from V and 7 bases from J, with 15 bases between. The CDR3 DNA sequence: TGTGCCAGCAGCTTAAGGTTCGGGGGTAGGAATTCACCCCTCCACTTT. The encoded protein is CASSLRFGGRNSPLHF.

The chain is built from TRBV21-1 and TRBJ2-1; whether TRBD1, the table's D call, matches the DNA was not checked. TRBV21-1 constitutes a pseudogene. The CDR3 is 16 residues long. CDR3 DNA: TGTGCCAGCAGCAAAGCTAAGGGGCGACCCTACAATGAGCAGTTCTTC. Encoded protein: CASSKAKGRPYNEQFF.

The CDR3 here is CASRTLGQGYEQYF. DNA of the CDR3: TGTGCCAGCAGGACCCTGGGACAGGGCTACGAGCAGTACTTC. This sequence joins TRBV6-5 and TRBJ2-7; TRBD1 aligns across 9 bases. The CDR3 totals 14 residues. The germline gives CDR1 MNHEY, CDR2 SVGAGI. The V and J ends lost 6 bases and 3 bases, in that order; junction bases with no gene match: 6.

The chain is built from TRBV14 and TRBJ2-7; D possibly corresponds to TRBD1 (6 bases). CDR3 length: 16 amino acids. CDR1 SGHDN and CDR2 FVKESK come from the germline V gene. Trimming pared 0 bases from V and 5 bases from J, leaving 17 bases between. The CDR3 region is CASSQDPLDRPDEQYF. The CDR3 nucleotides are TGTGCCAGCAGCCAAGACCCTCTTGACAGGCCCGACGAGCAGTACTTC. Complete variable domain (other parts from reference TRBV14 and TRBJ2-7): EAGVTQFPSHSVIEKGQTVTLRCDPISGHDNLYWYRRVMGKEIKFLLHFVKESKQDESGMPNNRFLAERTGGTYSTLKVQPAELEDSGVYFCASSQDPLDRPDEQYFGPGTRLTVT.

The chain is built from TRBV6-5 and TRBJ1-5; D perhaps matches TRBD1 (6 bases). Per germline, CDR1 MNHEY and CDR2 SVGAGI. The V end was cut by 5 bases, the J end by 4 bases, with 12 bases between. The CDR3 runs 14 residues. CDR3 protein: CASSKLDSNQPQHF. The CDR3 DNA follows: TGTGCCAGCAGTAAACTGGACAGTAATCAGCCCCAGCATTTT.

Only one count was recorded for this clone. The V call is TRBV30, the J call TRBJ1-4, with no clear D. This CDR3 has 15 amino acids. Germline V gene sequence: CDR1 GTSNPN, CDR2 SVGIG (reference sequence). Trimming took off 3 bases at V and 3 bases at J, with 14 bases between the two ends. In DNA, the CDR3 is TGTGCCTGGAGCGCCGACCCGGGAGCTAATGAAAAACTGTTTTTT. Translating it yields CAWSADPGANEKLFF.

J is TRBJ2-7 and V is TRBV5-1; D perhaps matches TRBD1 (5 bases). Germline V gene lookup returns CDR1 SGHRS and CDR2 YFSETQ. This CDR3 region has 12 residues. Trimming stripped 0 bases from V and 5 bases from J, with 6 bases between. CDR3 residues: CASSLDRHEQYF. In DNA form, the CDR3 reads TGCGCCAGCAGCTTGGACAGGCACGAGCAGTACTTC. Supplemented by reference TRBV5-1 and TRBJ2-7, the full variable domain reads KAGVTQTPRYLIKTRGQQVTLSCSPISGHRSVSWYQQTPGQGLQFLFEYFSETQRNKGNFPGRFSGRQFSNSRSEMNVSTLELGDSALYLCASSLDRHEQYFGPGTRLTVT.

The sample holds a few counts of this clone. This rearrangement joins TRBV5-1 to TRBJ1-1; D gene ambiguous. The CDR3 is 15 amino acids. The germline CDR1 and CDR2 sequences are SGHRS and YFSETQ. V gave up 4 bases and J gave up 2 bases, with 15 bases separating them. CDR3 residues: CASSPGTPDNTEAFF. CDR3 bases: TGCGCCAGCAGCCCTGGTACGCCAGATAACACTGAAGCTTTCTTT.

The chain's CDR3 is CASSLEGRRGLEQYF. The CDR3 DNA follows: TGTGCCAGCAGCTTGGAGGGCAGGAGAGGGCTCGAGCAGTACTTC. The gene calls are TRBV5-4 and TRBJ2-7; D may be TRBD2 (5 bases). This CDR3 is 15 amino acids long. Germline values: CDR1 SGHNT, CDR2 YYREEE (reference sequence). V lost 0 bases to trimming and J lost 6 bases, with 16 bases between them.

The chain uses TRBV6-2 or TRBV6-3 and TRBJ2-1; D perhaps matches TRBD1 (7 bases). CDR1 is MNHEY, CDR2 SVGEGT, per germline. Trimming pared 6 bases from V and 7 bases from J, leaving 16 bases between. The CDR3 is 14 amino acids. The CDR3 DNA reads TGTGCCAGCAGCCAGGGGGGATCTAAGAATGAGCAGTTCTTC. Translating gives CASSQGGSKNEQFF.

The chain carries TRBV7-3 and TRBJ1-2; 7 bases map to TRBD1. V lost 4 bases, J lost 6 bases, and 5 bases stayed unmatched. The germline CDR1 and CDR2 sequences are SGHTA and FQGTGA. The CDR3 sequence is 13 residues long. CDR3 amino acids: CASSSDRVHGYTF. The CDR3 DNA is TGTGCCAGCAGCTCCGACAGGGTTCATGGCTACACCTTC.

V is TRBV6-5 and J is TRBJ1-5; D is uncertain. CDR3 length: 15 amino acids. The germline V gene encodes CDR1 MNHEY and CDR2 SVGAGI. Trimming pared 6 bases from V and 0 bases from J, leaving 12 bases between. Here the CDR3 DNA reads TGTGCCAGCAGAGTGTCGGCCGATAGCAATCAGCCCCAGCATTTT. Its translation is CASRVSADSNQPQHF.

The chain is built from TRBV19 and TRBJ1-1; D possibly corresponds to TRBD1 (5 bases). Trimming pared 5 bases from V and 5 bases from J, leaving 18 bases between. Germline V gene sequence: CDR1 LNHDA, CDR2 SQIVND (reference sequence). The CDR3 covers 15 residues. Here the CDR3 reads CASSPWGLGETEAFF. CDR3 DNA: TGTGCCAGTAGTCCCTGGGGCTTGGGGGAAACTGAAGCTTTCTTT. The complete variable domain, with remaining parts taken from reference TRBV19 and TRBJ1-1, reads DGGITQSPKYLFRKEGQNVTLSCEQNLNHDAMYWYRQDPGQGLRLIYYSQIVNDFQKGDIAEGYSVSREKKESFPLTVTSAQKNPTAFYLCASSPWGLGETEAFFGQGTRLTVV.

The chain is built from TRBV18 and TRBJ2-6, with 8 nucleotides matching TRBD1. Trimming at V came to 4 bases and at J to 0 bases, leaving 14 bases not matched to a gene. The length of the CDR3 is 20 residues. CDR1 and CDR2 from the germline V gene are KGHSH and LQKENI. The CDR3 spells CASSLRTGSSFSSGANVLTF. The CDR3 nucleotides read TGTGCCAGCTCACTAAGGACAGGGAGTTCCTTTTCCTCTGGGGCCAACGTCCTGACTTTC.

J is TRBJ2-1 and V is TRBV11-3; 13 positions agree with TRBD2. After removal of 5 bases from V and 10 bases from J, the junction contained 8 bases not matched to a gene. Germline CDR1 is SGHNT and CDR2 is YENEEA. The length of the CDR3 is 15 residues. DNA of the CDR3: TGTGCCAGCAGCACGGGACTAGCGGGGAATGAGGAGCAGTTCTTC. The encoded protein is CASSTGLAGNEEQFF.

A word on this clone: Other DNA sequences from this sample encode an identical CDR3 as well. V gene TRBV5-1 combines with J gene TRBJ2-5; D is possibly TRBD2 (5 bases). The CDR3 has 14 residues. Germline-derived CDR1 and CDR2 are SGHRS and YFSETQ. Trimming took 1 base from V and 2 from J, leaving 9 bases between them. CDR3 in amino acids: CASSLRTGQETQYF. The CDR3 DNA reads TGCGCCAGCAGCTTGAGGACGGGGCAAGAGACCCAGTACTTC.

This chain connects TRBV10-3 to TRBJ2-3, with 11 bases identical to TRBD1. V was pared by 3 bases and J by 0 bases, with 8 bases of the junction left unmatched. The CDR3 has 18 amino acids. CDR1 and CDR2 from the germline V gene are ENHRY and SYGVKD. The CDR3 protein is CAISDGQGALLSTDTQYF. The DNA of the CDR3 is TGTGCCATCAGTGACGGACAGGGGGCCTTACTTAGCACAGATACGCAGTATTTT.

This clone was seen more than once but under ten times. This chain uses TRBV7-9 with TRBJ1-1; tentative D call: TRBD1 (5 bases). The CDR3 sequence is 16 residues long. CDR1 and CDR2 (germline): SEHNR, FQNEAQ (reference sequence). Trimming removed 5 bases from V and 0 bases from J, with 16 bases in between. The CDR3 DNA reads TGTGCCAGCAGCGATACAGGCTCCCCTTTGAACACTGAAGCTTTCTTT. It specifies CASSDTGSPLNTEAFF.

The genes are TRBV24-1 and TRBJ1-5; maybe TRBD1 (5 bases). This CDR3 contains 15 residues. Trimming removed 6 bases from V and 5 bases from J, with 16 bases in between. Germline V gene sequence: CDR1 KGHDR, CDR2 SFDVKD. The chain's CDR3 is CATSRAGGEDQPQHF. The CDR3 bases are TGTGCCACCAGTAGGGCTGGAGGGGAGGATCAGCCCCAGCATTTT.

The chain carries TRBV10-3 and TRBJ1-1; TRBD1 is a possible D gene (6 bases). The CDR3 runs to 16 residues. Trimming left V 0 bases short and J 1 base short, with 12 bases between. The germline V gene encodes CDR1 ENHRY and CDR2 SYGVKD. The CDR3 loop reads CAISESGGGGNTEAFF. CDR3 nucleotides: TGTGCCATCAGTGAGTCAGGTGGAGGGGGGAACACTGAAGCTTTCTTT.

The chain carries TRBV28 and TRBJ1-1; D is unresolved. Germline CDR1 is MDHEN and CDR2 is SYDVKM. Trimming left V 3 bases short and J 0 bases short, with 14 bases between. The CDR3 totals 16 residues. The DNA for the CDR3 is TGTGCCAGCAGTTTCCTCGGGATTGACCTGAACACTGAAGCTTTCTTT. Translated, it gives CASSFLGIDLNTEAFF.

The gene calls are TRBV19 and TRBJ2-3, with a tentative D call TRBD1 (6 bases). Germline V gene data show CDR1 as LNHDA and CDR2 as SQIVND (reference sequence). This CDR3 spans 16 amino acids. V shed 5 bases and J shed 0 bases, with 15 bases lying between them. The CDR3 reads CASSPEGVSSTDTQYF. The CDR3 DNA follows: TGTGCCAGTAGTCCCGAGGGGGTCTCTAGCACAGATACGCAGTATTTT.